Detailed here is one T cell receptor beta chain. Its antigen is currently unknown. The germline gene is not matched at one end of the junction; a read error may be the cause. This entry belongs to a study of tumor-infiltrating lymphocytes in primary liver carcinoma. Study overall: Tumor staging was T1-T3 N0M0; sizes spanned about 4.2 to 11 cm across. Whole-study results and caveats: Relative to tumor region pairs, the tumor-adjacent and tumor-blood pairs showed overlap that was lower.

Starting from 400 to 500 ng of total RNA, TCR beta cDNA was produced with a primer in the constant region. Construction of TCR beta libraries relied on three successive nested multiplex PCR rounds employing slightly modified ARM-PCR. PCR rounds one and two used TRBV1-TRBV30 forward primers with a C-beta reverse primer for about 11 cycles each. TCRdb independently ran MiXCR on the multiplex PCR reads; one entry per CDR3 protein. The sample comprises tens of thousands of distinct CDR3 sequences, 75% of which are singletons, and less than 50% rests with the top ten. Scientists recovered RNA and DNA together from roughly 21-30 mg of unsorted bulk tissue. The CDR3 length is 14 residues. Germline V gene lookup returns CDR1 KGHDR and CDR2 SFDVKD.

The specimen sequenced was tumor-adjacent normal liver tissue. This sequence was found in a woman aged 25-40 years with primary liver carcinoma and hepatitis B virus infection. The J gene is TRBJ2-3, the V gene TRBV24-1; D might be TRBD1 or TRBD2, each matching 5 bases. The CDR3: CATSDAIGTVTRYF. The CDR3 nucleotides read TGTGCCACCAGCGATGCTATCGGGACGGTGACGCGGTATTTT.